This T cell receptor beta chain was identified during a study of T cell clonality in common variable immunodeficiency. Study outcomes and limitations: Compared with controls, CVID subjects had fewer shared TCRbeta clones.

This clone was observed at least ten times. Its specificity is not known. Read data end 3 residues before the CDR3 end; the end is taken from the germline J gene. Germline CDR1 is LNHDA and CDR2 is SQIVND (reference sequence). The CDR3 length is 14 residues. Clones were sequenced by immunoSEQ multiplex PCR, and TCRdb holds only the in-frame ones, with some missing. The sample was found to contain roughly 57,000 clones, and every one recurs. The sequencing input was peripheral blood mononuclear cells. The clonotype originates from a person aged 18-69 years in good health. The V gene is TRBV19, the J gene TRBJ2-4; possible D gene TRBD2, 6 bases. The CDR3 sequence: CASSIAGLEPIQYF. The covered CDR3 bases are TGTGCCAGTAGTATTGCGGGACTCGAACCTATT.